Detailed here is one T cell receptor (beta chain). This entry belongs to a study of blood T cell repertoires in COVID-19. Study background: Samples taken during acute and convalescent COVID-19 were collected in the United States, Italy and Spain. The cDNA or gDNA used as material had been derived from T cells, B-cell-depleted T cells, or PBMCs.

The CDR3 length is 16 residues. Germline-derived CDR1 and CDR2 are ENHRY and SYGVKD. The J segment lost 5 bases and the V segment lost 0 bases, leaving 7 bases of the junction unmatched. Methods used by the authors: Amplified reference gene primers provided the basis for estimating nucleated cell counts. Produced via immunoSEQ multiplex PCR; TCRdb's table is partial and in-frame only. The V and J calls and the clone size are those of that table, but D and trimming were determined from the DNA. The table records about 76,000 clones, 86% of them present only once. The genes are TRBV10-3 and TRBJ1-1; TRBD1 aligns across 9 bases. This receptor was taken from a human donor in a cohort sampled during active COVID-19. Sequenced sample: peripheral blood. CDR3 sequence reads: CAISESGTGRVTEAFF. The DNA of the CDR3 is TGTGCCATCAGTGAGTCGGGGACAGGGCGGGTGACTGAAGCTTTCTTT.